The clone carrying this T cell receptor beta chain has only a few counts. Gene and germline names: mouse. Read sequence stops 4 residues before the CDR3 end, and the germline J gene provides the missing end. V lost 4 bases, J lost 0 bases, and 4 bases stayed unmatched. CDR3 length: 16 residues. Germline V gene data show CDR1 as LGHNA and CDR2 as YNLKQL (reference sequence). The data stem from a study of CD8+ T cells in alopecia areata. Cell sorting was performed on pooled cutaneous lymph node cells with CD4, CD8alpha, NKG2D, NKG2ACE and other markers. cDNA reverse transcribed from extracted RNA served as the sequencing template. TCRdb's copy holds only in-frame clones and misses some; the assay was immunoSEQ multiplex PCR. Recorded here are 200,000 to 300,000 clones, none singletons.

The chain has TRBV5 and TRBJ2-3; 10 positions agree with TRBD2. This clonotype was sampled from a C3H/HeJ mouse with alopecia areata. This strain has MHC haplotype H2-k. Material for sequencing was CD4+ T cells sorted from a lymph node. CDR3 DNA (partial): TGTGCCAGCAGCCTGGGACTGGGGCCTAGTGCAGAA. Its protein is CASSLGLGPSAE. The CDR3, in full, reads CASSLGLGPSAETLYF.